This T cell receptor (beta chain) was found in a study of cytomegalovirus exposure and HLA in healthy donors. Study-level points and caveats: In a later analysis, specific HLA alleles were associated with 15,000 to 20,000 TCR beta sequences at a 0.05 false discovery rate. Most CMV-associated TCR beta chains appeared HLA-restricted in a later analysis.

PCR involved 60 Vbeta and 13 Jbeta primers. The table came from immunoSEQ multiplex PCR; TCRdb's copy has only in-frame clones and leaves some out. The profile shows just over 150,000 clones, under 90% of them singletons. Of note for this clone: The antigen remains undetermined.

Trimming cost V 1 base and J 4 bases; bases outside gene matches: 20. Germline lookup yields CDR1 SGHRS and CDR2 YFSETQ. The CDR3 consists of 21 residues. The receptor was derived from a man aged 18 to 30 in good health and CMV-seronegative. Specimen: PBMCs. The V gene is TRBV5-1, the J gene TRBJ2-1; 10 bases line up with TRBD2. The CDR3 sequence: CASSLNGRGGSSGGLYNEQFF. As DNA, the CDR3 is TGCGCCAGCAGCTTGAACGGCAGGGGAGGTTCTAGCGGGGGATTGTACAATGAGCAGTTCTTC.